One sample yielded the 21 T cell receptor beta chains listed below, sequenced in a study of cytomegalovirus exposure and HLA in healthy donors. Vbeta (60) and Jbeta (13) primers were used in the PCR. Libraries were prepared by immunoSEQ multiplex PCR; TCRdb keeps only in-frame clonotypes and omits some of them. The table shows under 110,000 clones, with about 75% occurring only once. Sequenced: PBMCs. These receptor sequences come from a man aged 45 to 65 in good health and CMV-seronegative.

This clone was seen a handful of times. The chain uses TRBV5-1 and TRBJ1-1; D call uncertain. The CDR3 is made up of 15 amino acids. The ends were cut back, 1 base at V and 1 base at J, with 11 bases in the middle. Germline CDR1 is SGHRS and CDR2 is YFSETQ. CDR3 loop: CASSLLVYSNTEAFF. The CDR3 DNA reads TGCGCCAGCAGCTTGTTGGTCTACTCGAACACTGAAGCTTTCTTT. The entire variable domain, with the rest obtained from reference TRBV5-1 and TRBJ1-1, is as follows: KAGVTQTPRYLIKTRGQQVTLSCSPISGHRSVSWYQQTPGQGLQFLFEYFSETQRNKGNFPGRFSGRQFSNSRSEMNVSTLELGDSALYLCASSLLVYSNTEAFFGQGTRLTVV.

The V gene is TRBV5-6, the J gene TRBJ2-1; D may be TRBD2 (6 bases). Germline V gene data show CDR1 as SGHDT and CDR2 as YYEEEE. CDR3 length: 15 amino acids. The V end was cut by 1 base, the J end by 2 bases, with 10 bases between. The CDR3 DNA is TGTGCCAGCAGCTTGTTGACGGGAGCCTACAATGAGCAGTTCTTC. It specifies CASSLLTGAYNEQFF.

Remarks on this clone: Other DNA sequences of this sample code for an identical CDR3. This rearrangement joins TRBV7-9 to TRBJ1-1, with 8 bases matching TRBD1. The CDR3 runs to 15 residues. Germline V gene lookup returns CDR1 SEHNR and CDR2 FQNEAQ (reference sequence). Unmatched junction bases numbered 13, after V lost 11 bases and J lost 2 bases. The CDR3 DNA follows: TGTGCCGGCATCGGGCCAGGGGGCCAAAACACTGAAGCTTTCTTT. Protein: CAGIGPGGQNTEAFF.

The rearrangement uses TRBV11-1 and TRBJ2-5; the match to TRBD2 covers 7 bases. Germline V gene lookup returns CDR1 SGHAT and CDR2 FQDESV (reference sequence). The CDR3 is 15 residues long. Trimming removed 5 bases from V and 2 bases from J; junction bases left unmatched: 8. The CDR3 DNA is TGTGCCAGCAGCCGTCCGGGGGGAGGACAAGAGACCCAGTACTTC. Encoded protein: CASSRPGGGQETQYF.

The rearrangement joins TRBV10-3 to TRBJ2-3; D is possibly TRBD2 (6 bases). Trimming pared 4 bases from V and 6 bases from J, leaving 8 bases between. This CDR3 region has 12 residues. Germline V CDR1 and CDR2: ENHRY, SYGVKD. For the CDR3, the DNA is TGTGCCATCAGTGCCGCGGGGGATACGCAGTATTTT. It yields the protein CAISAAGDTQYF.

This clone was found once. The rearrangement links TRBV19 to TRBJ2-5; 12 nucleotides agree with TRBD1. The V and J ends lost 6 bases and 5 bases, in that order; junction bases with no gene match: 7. Germline loops: CDR1 LNHDA, CDR2 SQIVND (reference sequence). This CDR3 comprises 15 residues. Here the CDR3 DNA reads TGTGCCAGTAGACCGGGACAGGGGGCGATGGAGACCCAGTACTTC. Its translation is CASRPGQGAMETQYF. The variable domain in full, with the rest retrieved from reference TRBV19 and TRBJ2-5, is DGGITQSPKYLFRKEGQNVTLSCEQNLNHDAMYWYRQDPGQGLRLIYYSQIVNDFQKGDIAEGYSVSREKKESFPLTVTSAQKNPTAFYLCASRPGQGAMETQYFGPGTRLLVL.

To note about this clone: The conserved final phenylalanine or tryptophan is absent from the CDR3, which likely points to a read error. Because the CDR3's place on the DNA is in doubt, the DNA is left out and the CDR3 is given as listed by TCRdb. The CDR3: CASSGRGGTPLTS. The V and J genes are TRBV2 and TRBJ1-2. Both ends counted, the CDR3 spans 13 residues. From germline, CDR1 is SNHLY and CDR2 FYNNEI.

The chain links TRBV27 to TRBJ2-5, with D possibly matching TRBD2 (6 bases). The CDR3 has 12 amino acids. V was shortened by 5 bases and J by 4 bases, with 8 bases between the two germline ends. Germline V gene sequence: CDR1 MNHEY, CDR2 SMNVEV (reference sequence). Here the CDR3 DNA reads TGTGCCAGCAGTAGGAGGGGAGAGACCCAGTACTTC. Translating it yields CASSRRGETQYF.

This clone appeared a single time. The J gene is TRBJ2-7, the V gene TRBV27; possibly TRBD1 for D (7 bases). In germline, CDR1 is MNHEY, CDR2 SMNVEV (reference sequence). The CDR3 length is 16 residues. V was shortened by 5 bases and J by 0 bases, with 17 bases between the two germline ends. The CDR3 region is CASSPGGTVDSYEQYF. The CDR3 DNA sequence: TGTGCCAGCAGTCCCGGAGGGACAGTTGACTCCTACGAGCAGTACTTC.

CDR3 in amino acids: CSVRTSGSWFF. The CDR3 bases are TGCAGCGTCAGAACTAGCGGGAGTTGGTTCTTC. The chain combines TRBV29-1 with TRBJ2-1; 11 bases agree with TRBD2. The V gene's germline CDR1 is SQVTM and CDR2 ANQGSEA. V shed 6 bases and J 15 bases; nucleotides not matched to a gene: 7. The CDR3 contains 11 residues.

This clone has only a few counts. J is TRBJ2-1 and V is TRBV30, with 7 positions matching TRBD1. Germline V gene data show CDR1 as GTSNPN and CDR2 as SVGIG (reference sequence). CDR3 length: 13 amino acids. With V trimmed by 2 bases and J by 6 bases, 4 bases remained unmatched. The CDR3 DNA reads as TGTGCCTGGAGTCTTGGGACAGTCAATGAGCAGTTCTTC. Translated, it gives CAWSLGTVNEQFF.

The CDR3 bases are TGTGCCAGCAGCTTTTCCGGGACAGGGGAGGGCTATGGCTACACCTTC. It encodes CASSFSGTGEGYGYTF. This chain links TRBV5-6 with TRBJ1-2, with 10 bases fitting TRBD1. The CDR3 contains 16 residues. Trimming at V came to 2 bases and at J to 4 bases, leaving 8 bases not matched to a gene. CDR1 is SGHDT, CDR2 YYEEEE, per germline.

V and J are TRBV7-2 and TRBJ2-1, with D possibly matching TRBD2 (5 bases). This CDR3 has 14 amino acids. Trimming took off 1 base at V and 6 bases at J, with 10 bases between the two ends. Germline values: CDR1 SGHTA, CDR2 FQGNSA. The chain's CDR3 is CASSLELVGNEQFF. The CDR3 coding sequence is TGTGCCAGCAGCTTAGAACTAGTTGGCAATGAGCAGTTCTTC.

This chain links TRBV2 with TRBJ2-5; D gene uncertain. CDR1 and CDR2 (germline): SNHLY, FYNNEI. The V gene lost 8 bases and the J gene lost 5 bases, with 18 bases spanning the gap. CDR3 length: 14 residues. The chain's CDR3 is CASGNGALRETQYF. In DNA, the CDR3 is TGTGCCAGCGGAAATGGAGCCCTCCGGGAGACCCAGTACTTC.

This clone was seen a few times. The chain carries TRBV4-2 and TRBJ1-6, with 7 positions matching TRBD1. Losses at the gene ends were 1 base for V and 7 bases for J; bases not matched to a gene: 4. CDR3 length: 15 residues. Germline V CDR1 and CDR2: LGHNA, YNFKEQ. The CDR3 here is CASSQVRTGNSPLHF. The DNA of the CDR3 is TGTGCCAGCAGCCAAGTTAGGACAGGAAATTCACCCCTCCACTTT.

This clone was counted a few times. The chain uses TRBV4-1 and TRBJ2-5; TRBD2 matches 14 bases. V was clipped by 3 bases and J by 5 bases; unmatched bases: 5. CDR3 length: 16 residues. Germline lookup yields CDR1 MGHRA and CDR2 YSYEKL. CDR3 protein: CASSQRGTSGGETQYF. The CDR3, as DNA: TGCGCCAGCAGCCAGAGGGGGACTAGCGGGGGTGAGACCCAGTACTTC.

J is TRBJ2-7 and V is TRBV18, with 7 bases fitting TRBD2. This CDR3 spans 13 amino acids. V shed 4 bases and J 4 bases; nucleotides not matched to a gene: 4. Germline V lookup: CDR1 KGHSH, CDR2 LQKENI. CDR3 sequence reads: CASSQGGQYEQYF. The CDR3 DNA follows: TGTGCCAGCTCACAGGGAGGGCAGTACGAGCAGTACTTC.

Only a few counts were recorded for this clone. The chain employs TRBV7-2 and TRBJ2-7; TRBD2 might be the D (6 bases). The CDR3 is 14 residues long. Germline V gene data show CDR1 as SGHTA and CDR2 as FQGNSA. The V gene lost 2 bases and the J gene lost 2 bases, with 10 bases spanning the gap. The chain's CDR3 is CASSLKGGPYEQYF. The DNA of the CDR3 is TGTGCCAGCAGCTTAAAGGGAGGCCCCTACGAGCAGTACTTC.

This clone showed up just a few times. J is TRBJ2-7 and V is TRBV6-6; tentatively, D is TRBD2 (6 bases). CDR3 length equals 11 residues. CDR1 is MNHNY and CDR2 is SVGAGI in the germline V gene (reference sequence). The germline V and J ends were trimmed by 5 bases and 6 bases, with 8 bases remaining between them. This chain's CDR3 is CASSGAGEQYF. The CDR3 bases are TGTGCCAGCAGTGGAGCGGGCGAGCAGTACTTC.

This clone has a handful of counts. The chain joins TRBV25-1 to TRBJ1-2, with 10 nucleotides matching TRBD1. The CDR3 is 15 residues long. The ends lost 5 bases at V and 6 bases at J; junction bases unmatched: 9. The germline V gene has CDR1 MGHDK and CDR2 SYGVNS. The CDR3 DNA follows: TGTGCCAGCAGTCCCCGACAGGGGGCGACCAATGGCTACACCTTC. Translated: CASSPRQGATNGYTF.

The chain is built from TRBV5-5 and TRBJ2-7; D might be TRBD1 (5 bases). CDR3 length: 14 amino acids. V lost 0 bases and J 1 base, leaving 8 bases between the germline ends. Germline V CDR1 and CDR2: SGHKS, YYEKEE (reference sequence). CDR3 in amino acids: CASSLVTGSYEQYF. CDR3 nucleotide sequence: TGTGCCAGCAGCTTGGTCACAGGATCCTACGAGCAGTACTTC.